This T cell receptor (beta chain) was recorded in a study of blood T cells in healthy people across ages. This CDR3 is 15 amino acids long. Germline CDR1 SGHTA, CDR2 FQGNSA. V lost 7 bases to trimming and J lost 8 bases; unmatched junction nucleotides: 12. The sample holds a few counts of this clonotype. Its target is unknown. Findings and caveats of the study: With age, beta diversity per million T cells declined roughly linearly, significantly by 40 to 50.

A J-beta primer mix and a sample-barcoded 5' primer were used in a second PCR of about 7 to 12 cycles. TCRdb processed the 5' RACE reads anew with MiXCR; each CDR3 protein has one entry. Among approximately 2,000,000 distinct CDR3 sequences, 39% were seen once, and the ten largest hold under 25%. The chain has TRBV7-2 and TRBJ1-2; TRBD1 aligns across 11 bases. The origin of this receptor is a human donor in good health. The specimen sequenced was blood. CDR3 region: CASIYHPGQGEGYTF. As DNA, the CDR3 is TGTGCCAGCATCTATCATCCGGGACAGGGGGAAGGCTACACCTTC.